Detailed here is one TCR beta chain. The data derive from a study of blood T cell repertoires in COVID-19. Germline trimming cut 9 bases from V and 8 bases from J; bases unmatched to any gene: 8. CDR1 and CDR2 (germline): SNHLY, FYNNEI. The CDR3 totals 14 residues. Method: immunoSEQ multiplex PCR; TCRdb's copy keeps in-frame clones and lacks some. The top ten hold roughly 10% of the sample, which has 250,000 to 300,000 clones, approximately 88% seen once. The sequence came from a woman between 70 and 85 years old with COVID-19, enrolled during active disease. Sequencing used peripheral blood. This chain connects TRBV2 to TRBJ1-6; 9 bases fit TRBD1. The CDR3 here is CARKRTGDYSPLHF. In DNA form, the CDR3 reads TGTGCCAGAAAACGGACAGGGGATTATTCACCCCTCCACTTT.